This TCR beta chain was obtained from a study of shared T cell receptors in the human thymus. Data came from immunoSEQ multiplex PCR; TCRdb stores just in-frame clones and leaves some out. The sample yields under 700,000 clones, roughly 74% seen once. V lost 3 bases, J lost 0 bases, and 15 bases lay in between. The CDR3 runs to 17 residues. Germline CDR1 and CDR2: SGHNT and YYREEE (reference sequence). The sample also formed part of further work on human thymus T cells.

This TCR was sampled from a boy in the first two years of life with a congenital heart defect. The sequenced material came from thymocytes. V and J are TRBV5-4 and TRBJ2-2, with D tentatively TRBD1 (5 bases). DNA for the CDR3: TGTGCCAGCAGCTGGGTGGACAACCCCGCGAACACCGGGGAGCTGTTTTTT. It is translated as CASSWVDNPANTGELFF.